This T cell receptor (beta chain) was observed in a study of long-term antiretroviral therapy in people with HIV. Broader study findings: Absence of data on ART adherence, viral resistance or therapy changes was noted. The range of CDR3 lengths in HIV repertoires proved narrower than that found in controls.

immunoSEQ v3.0 was run at survey level. The data were produced by immunoSEQ multiplex PCR, yet TCRdb's version contains in-frame clones alone and is incomplete. The sample records 27,000 or so clones, about 83% being singletons. The germline V gene has CDR1 PRHDT and CDR2 FYEKMQ (reference sequence). The CDR3 totals 14 residues. V was clipped by 3 bases and J by 3 bases, with 10 bases between them. Per individual, the PBMC samples numbered at least one pre-ART and at least two post-ART. There were roughly 0.95-10 million cryopreserved PBMC in the samples before DNA extraction. Details on this clone: The antigen is unknown.

V and J are TRBV13 and TRBJ2-3; maybe TRBD2 (5 bases). The source of this sequence is a man in his forties with HIV. The sequenced sample was unsorted PBMCs, obtained 4.8 to 5 years after starting antiretroviral therapy. CDR3 DNA sequence: TGTGCCAGCAGCTTCCGGGGTTCGACAGATACGCAGTATTTT. Its translation: CASSFRGSTDTQYF.